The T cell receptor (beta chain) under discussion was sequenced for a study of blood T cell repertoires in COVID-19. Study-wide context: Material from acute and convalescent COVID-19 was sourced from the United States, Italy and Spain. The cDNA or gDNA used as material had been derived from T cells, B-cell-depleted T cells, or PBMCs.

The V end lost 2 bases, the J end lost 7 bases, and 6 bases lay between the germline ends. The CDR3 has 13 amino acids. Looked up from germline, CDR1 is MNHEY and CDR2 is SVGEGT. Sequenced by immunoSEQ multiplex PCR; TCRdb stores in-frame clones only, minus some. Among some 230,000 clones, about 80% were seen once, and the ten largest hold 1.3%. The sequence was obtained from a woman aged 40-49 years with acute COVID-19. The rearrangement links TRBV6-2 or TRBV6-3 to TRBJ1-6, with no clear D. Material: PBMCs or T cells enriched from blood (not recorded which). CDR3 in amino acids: CASSYGRNSPLHF. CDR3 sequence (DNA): TGTGCCAGCAGTTACGGCAGAAATTCACCCCTCCACTTT.